These T cell receptor beta chains were read from a single sample in a study of cytomegalovirus exposure and HLA in healthy donors. Only in-frame clones appear in the TCRdb table, and some are missing; sequencing was by immunoSEQ multiplex PCR. Of 150,000 to 200,000 clones listed, under 85% are singletons. Sequencing was done on a sample of PBMCs. These receptors were collected from a young man in good health and CMV-seronegative. The CDR3 runs from the conserved cysteine through the conserved F or W.

cdr3_length,j_call,v_call,cdr3_aa
14,TRBJ1-1,TRBV6-6,CASRQGVPNTEAFF
15,TRBJ2-3,TRBV7-9,CASSLDAGSTDTQYF
12,TRBJ2-1,TRBV6-5,CASRIPTGGQFF
14,TRBJ1-5,TRBV5-6,CASSLIKSNQPQHF
13,TRBJ2-7,TRBV7-7,CASSLGQASEQYF
13,TRBJ1-2,TRBV2,CASRGTANYGYTF
13,TRBJ2-5,TRBV11-2,CASSFREQETQYF
15,TRBJ2-5,TRBV2,CASSDTGVNGETQYF
20,TRBJ1-5,TRBV28,CASSLVLGQGASQSNQPQHF
15,TRBJ2-5,TRBV27,CASSSDSGRGETQYF
11,TRBJ1-2,TRBV6-5,CASSDRRGYTF
14,TRBJ2-5,TRBV13,CASSLDYSDETQYF
15,TRBJ1-5,TRBV4-1,CASSQDILGRQPQHF
12,NA,TRBV6-1,CASGQGYYEQYF
15,TRBJ2-1,TRBV19,CASSPDGGSYNEQFF
15,TRBJ2-7,TRBV5-1,CASSTGQGKGYEQYF
18,TRBJ2-7,TRBV11-2,CASSLGPDSWTGSYEQYF
13,TRBJ1-1,TRBV7-9,CASSSLRQIEAFF
15,TRBJ2-3,TRBV14,CASSQEGEFTDTQYF
14,TRBJ1-1,TRBV10-1,CARSQGLVITEAFF
15,TRBJ1-4,TRBV5-1,CASSGDRRPNEKLFF
13,TRBJ2-7,TRBV4-2,CASSQTRQGEQYF
14,TRBJ2-7,TRBV11-3,CASSYSGGSYEQYF
19,TRBJ2-5,TRBV6-1,CASSEPGRLPGTAQETQYF
15,TRBJ1-5,TRBV4-1,CASSQDGRDNQPQHF
12,TRBJ2-1,TRBV7-9,CASSVTSGFQFF
17,TRBJ1-4,TRBV4-1,CASSQEPTGFYNEKLFF
14,TRBJ2-2,TRBV15,CATSTRATGRELFF